This paragraph covers one TCR beta chain sequence. This clonotype was observed many times. No antigen is known for it. Base qualities are not provided; no much larger clone lies one nucleotide away. Library preparation used 5' RACE. This sample was sequenced with an Illumina HiSeq 2000. A universal primer binding site was introduced by template switching, and a unique molecular identifier was present in the final cDNA, enabling accurate counting of TCR cDNA molecules. First-strand cDNA for TCR alpha and beta chains was synthesized from specific primers in the conserved constant-segment region. To control for contamination, each cDNA library was double barcoded with a SMART-Mk sample barcode plus Illumina barcodes. TruSeq adapter sequences and Illumina sample barcodes were added in two successive PCR steps. TCR alpha and beta cDNA libraries were sequenced on the Illumina HiSeq platform with custom primers. Turning to the authors' computational methods: MiGEC processed the raw reads to extract unique molecular identifiers, while MiXCR was used to determine the CDR3 positions. Recombination models were inferred per individual with the repgenHMM and IGoR tools using an EM algorithm. The tcR package in R was used for shared clonotype analysis, with sharing normalized by the product of cloneset sizes. Out-of-frame nonproductive sequences were analyzed to study raw recombination free of thymic and clonal selection effects. TCRdb handled the public reads itself, with Q25 trimming in fastp and clone calling in MiXCR, and kept productive beta chains. Under each unique CDR3 protein, matching rows form one entry showing the most common genes and DNA. The V and J calls and clone size are TCRdb's, not the authors'. This sample has 250,000 to 300,000 distinct CDR3 sequences in its table, and nearly 9.5% of those were observed once. Around 7.1% of the sample comes from the top ten.

Only healthy Caucasian donors were included. Three pairs of female monozygotic twins, all aged roughly 18 to 30 years, were included in the twin cohort. Positive isolation kits from Invitrogen were used to isolate CD4+ and CD8+ T cell populations. The data are from a study of identical twins (dated by TCRdb to 2016 to 2017). Study-wide context: To test whether fetal clonotypes persist, this study deep-sequenced TCR alpha and beta repertoires from monozygotic twins, from unrelated adults of various ages, and from cord blood. To rule out contamination, the twin experiments were replicated at different times with different library preparation protocols.

What the research found in general, with its limitations: In monozygotic twins, out-of-frame TCR alpha sharing was systematically underestimated by recombination models, although the models agreed with sharing between unrelated individuals. Fewer insertions were carried by abundant cord blood beta clonotypes, a similar but weaker trend appeared in young adult naive repertoires, and no such trend appeared in memory repertoires. Compared with coincidental sharing between unrelated individuals, an excess of low generation-probability sequences was observed among out-of-frame TCR alpha sequences shared between twins. Because the same donors could not be followed over many years, conclusions were based on cross-sectional statistical analysis. Invariant T cells such as MAIT and iNKT could partly confound zero-insertion analyses, though diverse VJ usage argued against this for most clonotypes. Excess twin sharing in beta out-of-frame sequences was weaker because fewer shared sequences lowered the signal-to-noise ratio.

These data also featured in a second study, about yellow fever vaccine responses in identical twins. The second study's authors report: The authors reported that the T cell response to vaccination in identical twins appeared partly convergent and partly personalized. The study precisely tracked vaccine-responding T cell clones in identical twins.

Sequencing was performed on CD8+ T cells sorted from blood. The clonotype originates from a woman aged 18-30 years in good health.

In nucleotide form, the sequence is TGCAGCGTGCTAGGGTCCGGGCCTCACGAGTATGGTGAGCAGTTCTTC. It is translated as CSVLGSGPHEYGEQFF. The chain is made from TRBV29-1 and TRBJ2-1, with the D gene call left open. CDR1 and CDR2 were assigned from the germline V gene as SQVTM and ANQGSEA. The trim is 6 bases for V and 9 bases for J, with a gap of 27 bases between the germline ends. The CDR3 runs 16 residues from the cysteine to the phenylalanine. The kept DNA is CDR3 alone, 48 bases in frame from the first base.